A single sample is the source of the 9 T cell receptor beta chains below, sequenced in a study of T-cell reconstitution after alpha-beta-depleted transplantation in children. TCRbeta library preparation incorporated unique molecular identifiers. TCRdb redid the calling of the PCR reads with MiXCR, one entry per CDR3 protein. The repertoire holds around 240,000 distinct CDR3 sequences, with roughly 8% as singletons. The material sequenced was PBMCs, mostly from graft donor cells, taken 180 days after TCRalphabeta/CD19-depleted stem cell transplant. The receptors here all came from a male patient younger than 18 who had a stem cell transplant for acute lymphoblastic leukemia, so the T cells may come from the graft donor.

Only a few counts were recorded for this clonotype. The chain couples TRBV6-2 or TRBV6-3 to TRBJ1-3; D may be TRBD1 (5 bases). With 5 bases removed from V and 2 bases from J, the gap between germline ends came to 7 bases. Germline CDR1 and CDR2: MNHEY and SVGEGT. The CDR3 covers 13 residues. This chain's CDR3 is CASSRGPGNTIYF. CDR3 in DNA: TGTGCCAGCAGTAGGGGCCCTGGAAACACCATATATTTT.

This clonotype was seen at least ten times. The J gene is TRBJ1-5, the V gene TRBV9, with D perhaps matching TRBD1 (6 bases). The CDR3 covers 13 residues. Germline V gene lookup returns CDR1 SGDLS and CDR2 YYNGEE. Trimming shortened V by 3 bases and J by 6 bases, and 10 bases separated the two germline ends. DNA for the CDR3: TGTGCCAGCAGCGAGGGGGGGGTTCAGCCCCAGCATTTT. Protein product: CASSEGGVQPQHF. Based on the CDR3 plus reference TRBV9 and TRBJ1-5, the full variable domain is DSGVTQTPKHLITATGQRVTLRCSPRSGDLSVYWYQQSLDQGLQFLIQYYNGEERAKGNILERFSAQQFPDLHSELNLSSLELGDSALYFCASSEGGVQPQHFGDGTRLSIL.

The table lists this clonotype with many counts. As DNA, the CDR3 is TGTGCCAGCTCCCCGGGACTCCCCTACAATGAGCAGTTCTTC. Protein sequence: CASSPGLPYNEQFF. The chain combines TRBV18 with TRBJ2-1; D is perhaps TRBD2 (6 bases). Looked up from germline, CDR1 is KGHSH and CDR2 is LQKENI. Trimming shortened V by 6 bases and J by 2 bases, and 11 bases separated the two germline ends. The CDR3 runs to 14 residues.

There are many counts of this clonotype. V and J are TRBV4-2 and TRBJ1-5, with D hard to call. This CDR3 is built from 15 residues. V lost 0 bases to trimming and J lost 7 bases, with 13 bases between them. Per germline, CDR1 LGHNA and CDR2 YNFKEQ. CDR3 sequence reads: CASSQDRSFGQPQHF. CDR3 in DNA: TGTGCCAGCAGCCAAGATCGGAGCTTTGGGCAGCCCCAGCATTTT.

The sample holds many counts of this clonotype. The chain has TRBV29-1 and TRBJ1-2, with D possibly TRBD1 on 5 matching bases. Germline lookup yields CDR1 SQVTM and CDR2 ANQGSEA. The CDR3 totals 13 residues. V lost 4 bases to trimming and J lost 0 bases, with 9 bases between them. CDR3 sequence (DNA): TGCAGCGTTGGACCGGGACCTAACTATGGCTACACCTTC. It yields the protein CSVGPGPNYGYTF.

The table lists this clonotype with many counts. The genes are TRBV11-2 and TRBJ2-1, with 14 bases matching TRBD2. The V segment lost 5 bases and the J segment 11 bases; nucleotides outside the gene matches: 8. The V gene's germline CDR1 is SGHAT and CDR2 FQNNGV. The CDR3 extends over 15 amino acids. The CDR3 loop is CASSGGLAGGVKQFF. CDR3 DNA sequence: TGTGCCAGCAGCGGCGGACTAGCGGGAGGAGTTAAGCAGTTCTTC.

This clonotype was observed many times. This chain links TRBV6-6 with TRBJ1-5; D is unresolved. CDR1 MNHNY and CDR2 SVGAGI come from the germline V gene (reference sequence). The CDR3 has 13 amino acids. V dropped 6 bases and J dropped 6 bases, with 12 bases sitting between them. The CDR3: CASSHVKIQPQHF. CDR3 in DNA: TGTGCCAGCAGCCACGTCAAGATTCAGCCCCAGCATTTT.

This clonotype was detected many times. This chain uses TRBV5-1 with TRBJ2-4, with TRBD2 matching 14 bases. CDR1 is SGHRS and CDR2 is YFSETQ in the germline V gene. CDR3 length equals 20 residues. Trimming cost V 3 bases and J 0 bases; bases outside gene matches: 11. CDR3 loop: CASSWTSGRTLTLAKNIQYF. Written as DNA, the CDR3 is TGCGCCAGCAGCTGGACTAGCGGGAGGACCCTGACGCTAGCCAAAAACATTCAGTACTTC.

Ten or more counts support this clonotype. The chain joins TRBV3-1 to TRBJ2-7; 9 nucleotides align to TRBD1. Per germline, CDR1 LGHDT and CDR2 YNNKEL (reference sequence). V lost 3 bases, J lost 4 bases, and 7 bases stayed unmatched. The CDR3 consists of 15 residues. CDR3 in DNA: TGTGCCAGCAGCCACCCACAGGGGGCTAAATACGAGCAGTACTTC. Protein product: CASSHPQGAKYEQYF.